The 9 T cell receptor beta chains below come from one sample, sequenced in a study of T cells after yellow fever vaccination. TCRdb reprocessed the 5' RACE reads via MiXCR and lists one record per CDR3 protein. The data contain some 390,000 distinct CDR3 sequences, around a sixth of them singletons. Source: PBMCs, taken before the yellow fever booster vaccination. The receptors shown here come from a man aged 18-30 years who received the YFV17D yellow fever vaccine.

This clonotype has only a few counts. The CDR3 bases are TGTGCCACCAGCAGAGAACGGCAGCACAATGAGCAGTTCTTC. It specifies CATSRERQHNEQFF. The rearrangement links TRBV15 to TRBJ2-1; D unresolved. Germline CDR1 is LNHNV and CDR2 is YYDKDF (reference sequence). The CDR3 covers 14 residues. Deletions cut 0 bases from V and 5 bases from J, with 8 bases between.

In this sample, this clonotype turned up a few times. The chain is built from TRBV10-3 and TRBJ2-1; TRBD2 matches at 8 bases. V lost 2 bases and J lost 8; bases outside the gene matches: 8. The CDR3 contains 15 residues. Germline-derived CDR1 and CDR2 are ENHRY and SYGVKD. In DNA form, the CDR3 reads TGTGCCATCAGTGAGAAGGCGGGGGGAATACATGAGCAGTTCTTC. Encoded protein: CAISEKAGGIHEQFF.

This clonotype has a handful of counts. The CDR3 bases are TGTGCCAGCTCACTCCAAAGGGCTGAAGCTTTCTTT. Amino acid sequence: CASSLQRAEAFF. The V call is TRBV18, the J call TRBJ1-1; D is unclear. V lost 4 bases and J lost 6, with 9 bases in between. Germline V gives CDR1 KGHSH, CDR2 LQKENI. CDR3 length: 12 residues.

This clonotype has a handful of counts. The rearrangement joins TRBV7-2 to TRBJ2-7, with D possibly being TRBD2 (5 bases). This CDR3 has 14 amino acids. Germline V CDR1 and CDR2: SGHTA, FQGNSA. The V end lost 5 bases, the J end lost 2 bases, and 13 bases lay between the germline ends. The DNA for the CDR3 is TGTGCCAGCAGCCCTGTGGTCGGGGCCTACGAGCAGTACTTC. It specifies CASSPVVGAYEQYF.

The chain links TRBV5-5 to TRBJ2-5; TRBD2 is a possible D gene (5 bases). Germline CDR1 is SGHKS and CDR2 is YYEKEE (reference sequence). Trimming left V 6 bases short and J 4 bases short, with 22 bases between. CDR3 length: 16 residues. The CDR3 loop reads CASTRGMSYTPETQYF. In DNA form, the CDR3 reads TGTGCCAGCACACGAGGGATGAGTTATACCCCAGAGACCCAGTACTTC.

The rearrangement uses TRBV5-1 and TRBJ1-2; D unresolved. V lost 4 bases, J lost 0 bases, and 13 bases lay in between. Looked up from germline, CDR1 is SGHRS and CDR2 is YFSETQ. This CDR3 is built from 15 residues. The CDR3 DNA sequence: TGCGCCAGCAGCACCAACTACGTCACTAACTATGGCTACACCTTC. Protein sequence: CASSTNYVTNYGYTF.

The J gene is TRBJ2-1, the V gene TRBV7-2; 8 positions agree with TRBD1. V lost 3 bases and J lost 6; bases outside the gene matches: 7. Germline CDR1 reads SGHTA; CDR2 reads FQGNSA. The CDR3 totals 15 residues. The CDR3 DNA is TGTGCCAGCAGCTTTTGGACAGGGCTCGCCAATGAGCAGTTCTTC. Translating it yields CASSFWTGLANEQFF.

This clonotype was observed a handful of times. The chain employs TRBV24-1 and TRBJ2-7; 8 bases map to TRBD2. J gave up 1 base and V 10 bases, and 5 bases lay outside the gene matches. Germline V gene sequence: CDR1 KGHDR, CDR2 SFDVKD. The CDR3 has 13 residues. In DNA form, the CDR3 reads TGTGCCACGATAACTAGCGGATCCTACGAGCAGTACTTC. This sequence encodes CATITSGSYEQYF.

This clonotype was seen only a few times. The rearrangement uses TRBV7-2 and TRBJ2-1, with D perhaps TRBD1 (6 bases). In germline, CDR1 is SGHTA, CDR2 FQGNSA. V was trimmed by 6 bases and J by 0 bases, leaving 12 bases between them. The CDR3 length is 15 residues. CDR3 residues: CASSRQESSYNEQFF. The CDR3 nucleotides read TGTGCCAGCAGTCGACAGGAGAGCTCCTACAATGAGCAGTTCTTC.